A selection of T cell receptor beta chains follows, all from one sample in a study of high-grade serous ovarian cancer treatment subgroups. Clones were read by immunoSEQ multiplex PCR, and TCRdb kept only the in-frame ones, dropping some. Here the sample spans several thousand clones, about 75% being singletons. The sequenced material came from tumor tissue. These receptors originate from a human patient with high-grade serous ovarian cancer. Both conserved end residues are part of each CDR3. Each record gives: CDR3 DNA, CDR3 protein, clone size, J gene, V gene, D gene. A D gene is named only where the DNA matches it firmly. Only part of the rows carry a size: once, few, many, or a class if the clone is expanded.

TGTGCCAGCAGCTTGGGGGGACCAAAACAAGAGACCCAGTACTTC CASSLGGPKQETQYF - TRBJ2-5 TRBV5-4 -
TGTGCCAGCAGCTTCGGGATGCGGGATGAGCAGTTCTTC CASSFGMRDEQFF - TRBJ2-1 TRBV7-9 -
TGTGCCGCTCGTGGGGGAGGGCAGCCCCAGCATTTT CAARGGGQPQHF - TRBJ1-5 TRBV28 -
TGTGCCAGCAGCCTGACTAGCGGGAGCCAAGAGACCCAGTACTTC CASSLTSGSQETQYF once TRBJ2-5 TRBV6-6 TRBD2
TGTGCCAGCAGCTTAGCAGGGGGAGGCACTGAAGCTTTCTTT CASSLAGGGTEAFF - TRBJ1-1 TRBV7-8 -
TGCGCCAGCAGCCAAGACCCCGGACAGTCAAGCTCCTATAATTCACCCCTCCACTTT CASSQDPGQSSSYNSPLHF once TRBJ1-6 TRBV4-1 -
TGTGCCAGCAGCTTAGATAAATTGCGATTTGGGGCTTTCTTT CASSLDKLRFGAFF - TRBJ1-1 TRBV11-2 -
TGTGCCAGTAGTATCCCCCCTCGGAGCGATGGCTACACCTTC CASSIPPRSDGYTF - TRBJ1-2 TRBV19 -
TGTGCCAGCCACCGGGACAGGGGTCCCGGGGAGCTGTTTTTT CASHRDRGPGELFF - TRBJ2-2 TRBV2 TRBD1
TGTGCCAGCAGCTTCGAAGGGTATGGAAACACCATATATTTT CASSFEGYGNTIYF few TRBJ1-3 TRBV13 -
TGTGCCAGCAGCTTAGAGCAGGGGCCTGGGGCTAACTATGGCTACACCTTC CASSLEQGPGANYGYTF - TRBJ1-2 TRBV5-5 -
TGCGCCAGCAGCTGGGGGGGACAGGGGGCGAACACCGGGGAGCTGTTTTTT CASSWGGQGANTGELFF - TRBJ2-2 TRBV5-1 TRBD1
TGTGCCAGCAGCTCATCTAAGGGAAACACCATATATTTT CASSSSKGNTIYF - TRBJ1-3 TRBV11-3 -
TGTGCCAGCAGCGGCTTCGGTCAGCCCCAGCATTTT CASSGFGQPQHF few TRBJ1-5 TRBV7-8 -
TGTGCCAGCAGCTTCCTTTTAACAGATACGCAGTATTTT CASSFLLTDTQYF few TRBJ2-3 TRBV7-2 -
TGTGCCTGGAGTGTCACGACAGGGCAACAAGTCGAGCAGTACTTC CAWSVTTGQQVEQYF - TRBJ2-7 TRBV30 TRBD1
TGTGCCAGCAGCTTACTAGCTACGAACTCTGGGGCCAACGTCCTGACTTTC CASSLLATNSGANVLTF - TRBJ2-6 TRBV5-5 -
TGTGCCTGGAGTGTCAAGGAAATGGGGGGCTACACCTTC CAWSVKEMGGYTF - TRBJ1-2 TRBV30 -
TGTGCCAGCAGTAAAACTCTACGGACCTTCGTTGAAAAACTGTTTTTT CASSKTLRTFVEKLFF few TRBJ1-4 TRBV6-7 -
TGTGCCAGCAGCTCGGGACAGCTCTTTGGCTACACCTTC CASSSGQLFGYTF - TRBJ1-2 TRBV4-2 TRBD1
TGTGCCAGCAGCACAGGGGGCCATAACTATGGCTACACCTTC CASSTGGHNYGYTF - TRBJ1-2 TRBV7-2 TRBD1
TGTGCCAGCAGTTACTCCACGGGATTGGACGGAAACACCATATATTTT CASSYSTGLDGNTIYF once TRBJ1-3 TRBV6-6 -
TGCGCCAGCAGCCAAGATTTTAGCGGGGCCGAGCAGTACTTC CASSQDFSGAEQYF - TRBJ2-7 TRBV4-3 TRBD2
TGCGCCAGCAGCCTGACAGGCACTAATGAAAAACTGTTTTTT CASSLTGTNEKLFF - TRBJ1-4 TRBV5-1 -
TGTGCCAGCAGCTTTACAGGGAGGGATCAGCCCCAGCATTTT CASSFTGRDQPQHF few TRBJ1-5 TRBV5-5 -
TGTGCCAGCATTGCAGCGGGGGGGAAGAATGAGCAGTTCTTC CASIAAGGKNEQFF - TRBJ2-1 TRBV6-1 TRBD2
TGCGCCAGCAGGGGGACATTCAGCTCCTATAATTCACCCCTCCACTTT CASRGTFSSYNSPLHF - TRBJ1-6 TRBV4-1 -
TGTGCCAGCAGCTTAGCCGGGACAGGGGGCGGAAAACTGTTTTTT CASSLAGTGGGKLFF - TRBJ1-4 TRBV7-9 TRBD1
TGTGCCAGCAGCGGGACCGGCGGAATCTACGAGCAGTACTTC CASSGTGGIYEQYF - TRBJ2-7 TRBV6-1 -
TGTGCCAGCAGCTTAGAAGGGGGATGGGAGACAGATACGCAGTATTTT CASSLEGGWETDTQYF once TRBJ2-3 TRBV7-9 -
TGTGCCAGCAGCTTTCCCGGGGGGCGAGATGAGCAGTTCTTC CASSFPGGRDEQFF - TRBJ2-1 TRBV7-2 -